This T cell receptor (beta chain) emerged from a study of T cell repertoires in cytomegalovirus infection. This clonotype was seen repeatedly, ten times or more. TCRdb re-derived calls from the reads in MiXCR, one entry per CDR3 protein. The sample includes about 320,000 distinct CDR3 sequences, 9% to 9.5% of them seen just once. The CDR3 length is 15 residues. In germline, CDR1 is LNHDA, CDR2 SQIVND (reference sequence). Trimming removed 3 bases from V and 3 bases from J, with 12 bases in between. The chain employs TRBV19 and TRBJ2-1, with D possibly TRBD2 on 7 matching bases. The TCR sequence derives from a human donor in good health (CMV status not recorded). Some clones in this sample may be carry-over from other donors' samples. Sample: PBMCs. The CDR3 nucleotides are TGTGCCAGTAGTATCACGGGGGGCCGCTACAATGAGCAGTTCTTC. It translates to CASSITGGRYNEQFF.